These T cell receptor beta chains were read from a single sample in a study of shared clonotypes between healthy human individuals. Clones were sequenced by immunoSEQ multiplex PCR, and TCRdb holds only the in-frame ones, with some missing. The profile shows some 240,000 clones, 65% to 70% of them singletons. Sequencing was performed on memory CD4+ T cells sorted from blood. All receptors come from a young man in good health. The CDR3 runs from the conserved cysteine through the conserved F or W. A D gene is named only where the DNA matches it firmly. The size entry is marked missing in some rows and otherwise reads once, few, many or a size class.

V	D	size	J	CDR3	DNA
TRBV20-1	NA	NA	TRBJ1-1	CSASRPDGAFF	TGCAGTGCTAGCCGGCCGGATGGAGCTTTCTTT
TRBV10-2	TRBD1	NA	TRBJ1-2	CASRQGTGGDYGYTF	TGCGCCAGCCGTCAGGGGACAGGGGGCGACTATGGCTACACCTTC
TRBV28	NA	NA	TRBJ1-5	CASSPSSLVGNQPQHF	TGTGCCAGCAGTCCCAGCTCCTTGGTGGGCAATCAGCCCCAGCATTTT
TRBV30	NA	once	TRBJ2-1	CAGIVAVHRDTLRSEQFF	TGTGCCGGGATCGTTGCCGTGCACCGGGACACCCTACGCAGTGAGCAGTTCTTC
TRBV18	TRBD1	many	TRBJ2-7	CASSPLGQDYEQYF	TGTGCCAGCTCACCCCTAGGACAGGACTACGAGCAGTACTTC
TRBV5-1	NA	NA	TRBJ1-1	CASSLLGGRANTEAFF	TGCGCCAGCAGCTTGTTAGGGGGAAGGGCGAACACTGAAGCTTTCTTT
TRBV9	NA	few	TRBJ1-1	CASSVAQNTEAFF	TGTGCCAGCAGCGTAGCCCAGAACACTGAAGCTTTCTTT
TRBV7-2	NA	few	TRBJ2-1	CASSLASRQFF	TGTGCCAGCAGCTTAGCAAGCAGGCAGTTCTTC
TRBV4-1	NA	NA	TRBJ2-7	CASSQFPGISYEQYF	TGCGCCAGCAGCCAATTTCCGGGAATTTCCTACGAGCAGTACTTC
TRBV5-5	TRBD1	NA	TRBJ2-3	CASSLRFDRADTQYF	TGTGCCAGCAGCTTGAGATTTGACAGGGCAGATACGCAGTATTTT
TRBV4-1	NA	NA	TRBJ2-5	CASSQESMSSGYQETQYF	TGCGCCAGCAGCCAAGAGAGTATGTCTTCCGGATACCAAGAGACCCAGTACTTC
TRBV5-1	NA	NA	TRBJ2-3	CASSLVGDTQYF	TGCGCCAGCAGCTTGGTCGGGGATACGCAGTATTTT
TRBV7-8	NA	NA	TRBJ1-5	CASSLVVLPGLNNQPQHF	TGTGCCAGCAGCTTAGTAGTCCTCCCGGGACTGAACAATCAGCCCCAGCATTTT
TRBV5-1	NA	few	TRBJ1-4	CASSPNLEKLFF	TGCGCCAGCAGCCCAAACCTTGAAAAACTGTTTTTT
TRBV5-1	TRBD1	NA	TRBJ2-7	CASRPGTDSYEQYF	TGCGCCAGCAGGCCCGGGACAGACTCCTACGAGCAGTACTTC
TRBV16	TRBD1	few	TRBJ1-2	CASSHSTGVYGYTF	TGTGCCAGCAGCCATTCGACAGGGGTCTATGGCTACACCTTC
TRBV5-1	TRBD2	NA	TRBJ2-5	CASSLTLAGETQYF	TGCGCCAGCAGCTTGACACTAGCGGGAGAGACCCAGTACTTC
TRBV5-1	NA	NA	TRBJ2-1	CASSPLGGLNEQFF	TGCGCCAGCAGCCCCCTCGGGGGCCTCAATGAGCAGTTCTTC
TRBV6-5	NA	NA	TRBJ2-1	CASRTGNEQFF	TGTGCCAGCAGAACGGGCAATGAGCAGTTCTTC
TRBV5-1	NA	NA	TRBJ2-7	CASSLAAGAYEQYF	TGCGCCAGCAGCTTGGCCGCAGGGGCCTACGAGCAGTACTTC
TRBV10-1	NA	NA	TRBJ2-7	CASSEFRGEQYF	TGCGCCAGCAGTGAGTTTAGGGGAGAGCAGTACTTC
TRBV5-1	TRBD1	NA	TRBJ2-5	CASSFTATSTGGETQYF	TGCGCCAGCAGCTTTACCGCAACTAGCACAGGGGGCGAGACCCAGTACTTC
TRBV6-1	NA	NA	TRBJ1-4	CASRRGAGEKLFF	TGTGCCAGCCGAAGGGGCGCGGGTGAAAAACTGTTTTTT
TRBV4-3	NA	NA	TRBJ2-4	CASSQDSRLAKNIQYF	TGCGCCAGCAGCCAAGATTCCCGATTAGCCAAAAACATTCAGTACTTC
TRBV5-5	NA	NA	TRBJ2-7	CASSSGGVGYEQYF	TGTGCCAGCAGCTCCGGGGGCGTTGGGTACGAGCAGTACTTC
TRBV5-1	NA	once	TRBJ2-3	CASSFVDPNDTQYF	TGCGCCAGCAGCTTTGTGGACCCAAATGATACGCAGTATTTT
TRBV2	TRBD2	NA	TRBJ2-1	CASSGEQRGRYNEQFF	TGTGCCAGCAGTGGGGAACAGCGGGGACGCTACAATGAGCAGTTCTTC
TRBV19	NA	NA	TRBJ1-5	CASSQPGGQPQHF	TGTGCCAGTAGCCAACCCGGGGGTCAGCCCCAGCATTTT
TRBV27	TRBD1	many	TRBJ2-7	CASSLSGTGGTNYLRKEQYF	TGTGCCAGCAGTTTATCGGGGACAGGGGGCACAAATTACCTACGAAAGGAGCAGTACTTC
TRBV5-1	NA	NA	TRBJ2-7	CASQMQGSYEQYF	TGCGCCAGCCAAATGCAGGGTAGCTACGAGCAGTACTTC
TRBV28	TRBD1	NA	TRBJ2-1	CASRPGQGGDNEQFF	TGTGCCAGCAGACCTGGACAGGGGGGGGACAATGAGCAGTTCTTC
TRBV7-6	NA	once	TRBJ2-6	CASSILDQQGSVAGANVLTF	TGTGCCAGCAGCATACTAGACCAACAGGGAAGTGTGGCTGGGGCCAACGTCCTGACTTTC
TRBV5-4	NA	NA	TRBJ2-5	CTSSSPDFPYQETQYF	TGTACCAGCAGCTCGCCGGACTTCCCGTACCAAGAGACCCAGTACTTC
TRBV2	TRBD2	NA	TRBJ2-1	CASRAGGSYNEQFF	TGTGCCAGCAGGGCGGGAGGGTCCTACAATGAGCAGTTCTTC
TRBV19	NA	NA	TRBJ2-7	CASKPQRSSYEQYF	TGTGCCAGTAAACCCCAGAGGAGCTCCTACGAGCAGTACTTC
TRBV6-5	NA	NA	TRBJ1-2	CASSSSNLYYGYTF	TGTGCCAGCAGTTCCTCGAATTTATACTATGGCTACACCTTC
TRBV11-3	TRBD1	few	TRBJ1-3	CASSDTGGPGNTIYF	TGTGCCAGCAGCGATACAGGGGGACCTGGAAACACCATATATTTT
TRBV27	NA	NA	TRBJ2-2	CASSFWGSGELFF	TGTGCCAGCAGTTTTTGGGGGTCCGGGGAGCTGTTTTTT
TRBV5-6	TRBD1	NA	TRBJ2-4	CASSLGDRVVAKNIQYF	TGTGCCAGCAGCTTGGGTGACAGGGTGGTAGCCAAAAACATTCAGTACTTC
TRBV7-9	NA	NA	TRBJ2-5	CASSLVPGRETQYF	TGTGCCAGCAGCTTAGTGCCGGGGAGGGAGACCCAGTACTTC
TRBV6-1	NA	NA	TRBJ2-1	CASSGSYNEQFF	TGTGCCAGCAGTGGGTCATACAATGAGCAGTTCTTC
TRBV6-1	NA	NA	TRBJ2-7	CASSRGHEQYF	TGTGCCAGCTCGCGGGGGCACGAGCAGTACTTC
TRBV27	NA	NA	TRBJ2-3	CASTPARRGIAHSDTQYF	TGTGCCAGCACTCCCGCTCGTCGGGGGATCGCCCATTCAGATACGCAGTATTTT
TRBV28	NA	NA	TRBJ1-2	CASGFTSPYTF	TGTGCCAGCGGGTTCACAAGCCCCTACACCTTC
TRBV27	NA	NA	TRBJ1-4	CASSPRQVGEKLFF	TGTGCCAGCAGTCCAAGACAGGTCGGTGAAAAACTGTTTTTT
TRBV28	NA	few	TRBJ2-2	CASIGSPINTGELFF	TGTGCCAGCATTGGGAGCCCAATTAACACCGGGGAGCTGTTTTTT
TRBV15	NA	NA	TRBJ2-2	CATRISAATGELFF	TGTGCCACCAGAATAAGTGCTGCGACCGGGGAGCTGTTTTTT
TRBV28	TRBD2	NA	TRBJ2-3	CASSPQAGGGTDTQYF	TGTGCCAGCAGTCCTCAAGCGGGAGGAGGAACAGATACGCAGTATTTT